The sequence of this T cell receptor beta chain was determined in a study of blood T cell repertoires in COVID-19. This CDR3 contains 15 residues. V shed 10 bases and J shed 0 bases, with 16 bases lying between them. The germline gives CDR1 MDHEN, CDR2 SYDVKM. Repertoires were generated with immunoSEQ multiplex PCR, while TCRdb's copy carries only in-frame clones and drops some. Among some 99,000 clones listed, about 82% were seen once. The chain is built from TRBV28 and TRBJ1-3; weak D call: TRBD1 (5 bases). The sample was peripheral blood. The clonotype was recovered from a woman aged 60-75 years in a cohort sampled during active or convalescent COVID-19. The CDR3: CATQPGGLSGNTIYF. The CDR3 nucleotides are TGTGCCACCCAACCTGGGGGACTCTCTGGAAACACCATATATTTT.